The 8 T cell receptor beta chains listed next were all sequenced from one sample in a study of T cell responses to AZD1222 COVID-19 vaccine. Method: immunoSEQ multiplex PCR; TCRdb's copy keeps in-frame clones and lacks some. The sample carries 100,000 to 150,000 clones, around 90% recorded once. Sequenced material: peripheral blood, taken 28 days after the second AZD1222 dose. The source is an adult who received the AZD1222 COVID-19 vaccine.

The V and J genes are TRBV20-1 and TRBJ1-2; D not resolved. CDR3 length: 11 amino acids. Germline assignment: CDR1 DFQATT and CDR2 SNEGSKA (reference sequence). V lost 6 bases, J lost 7 bases, and 12 bases lay in between. The CDR3 DNA is TGCAGTGCGGGGTCCCCCAGTGGCTACACCTTC. Translation gives CSAGSPSGYTF.

The rearrangement uses TRBV18 and TRBJ2-7; D perhaps matches TRBD1 (6 bases). Looked up from germline, CDR1 is KGHSH and CDR2 is LQKENI. Trimming left V 3 bases short and J 2 bases short, with 11 bases between. The CDR3 sequence is 14 residues long. Here the CDR3 reads CASSPGTQTYEQYF. CDR3 coding DNA: TGTGCCAGCTCACCCGGGACACAAACCTACGAGCAGTACTTC.

The chain employs TRBV27 and TRBJ2-7; 9 bases are shared with TRBD1. This CDR3 contains 13 residues. After removal of 1 base from V and 7 bases from J, the junction contained 2 bases not matched to a gene. Germline assignment: CDR1 MNHEY and CDR2 SMNVEV (reference sequence). This CDR3 is CASSLWTGEEQYF. The DNA of the CDR3 is TGTGCCAGCAGTTTATGGACAGGGGAAGAGCAGTACTTC.

The chain combines TRBV7-8 with TRBJ1-2; 9 nucleotides align to TRBD1. CDR3 size: 17 residues. Germline V gene data show CDR1 as SGHVS and CDR2 as FQNEAQ. V trimming: 6 bases; J trimming: 8 bases; junction bases outside the gene matches: 19. This CDR3 reads CASRTDRGREEFVGYTF. The CDR3 DNA is TGTGCCAGCAGGACAGACAGGGGGAGGGAAGAGTTTGTGGGCTACACCTTC.

In its sample, this clone was seen once. The V call is TRBV10-3, the J call TRBJ1-3; a weak D match, TRBD1 (6 bases). There are 15 residues in the CDR3. CDR1 and CDR2 (germline): ENHRY, SYGVKD. The V and J ends lost 10 bases and 4 bases respectively, with 20 bases between them. The CDR3: CATKNRDIAGNTIYF. The DNA of the CDR3 is TGTGCCACAAAAAACCGGGACATTGCCGGAAACACCATATATTTT.

V is TRBV6-1 and J is TRBJ2-7; D not certain. Looked up from germline, CDR1 is MNHNS and CDR2 is SASEGT. Trimming removed 3 bases at V and 3 bases at J, with 6 bases between. This CDR3 contains 12 residues. The DNA for the CDR3 is TGTGCCAGCAGTGATGGGTTCTACGAGCAGTACTTC. Translation gives CASSDGFYEQYF.

The gene calls are TRBV30 and TRBJ2-3; the match to TRBD2 covers 11 bases. This CDR3 has 14 amino acids. Germline V gives CDR1 GTSNPN, CDR2 SVGIG (reference sequence). The V and J ends lost 3 bases and 6 bases, in that order; junction bases with no gene match: 5. The CDR3, as DNA: TGTGCCTGGAGCACTAGCGGGGGACGGGATACGCAGTATTTT. Amino acid sequence: CAWSTSGGRDTQYF.

This chain connects TRBV18 to TRBJ2-1, with 10 positions matching TRBD1. Germline CDR1 reads KGHSH; CDR2 reads LQKENI. The CDR3 extends over 16 amino acids. The trim removed 6 bases at V and 0 bases at J, leaving 5 bases unmatched. The CDR3 region has the DNA TGTGCCAGCTCGCCGACAGGGGGCGCCTCCTACAATGAGCAGTTCTTC. Protein sequence: CASSPTGGASYNEQFF.